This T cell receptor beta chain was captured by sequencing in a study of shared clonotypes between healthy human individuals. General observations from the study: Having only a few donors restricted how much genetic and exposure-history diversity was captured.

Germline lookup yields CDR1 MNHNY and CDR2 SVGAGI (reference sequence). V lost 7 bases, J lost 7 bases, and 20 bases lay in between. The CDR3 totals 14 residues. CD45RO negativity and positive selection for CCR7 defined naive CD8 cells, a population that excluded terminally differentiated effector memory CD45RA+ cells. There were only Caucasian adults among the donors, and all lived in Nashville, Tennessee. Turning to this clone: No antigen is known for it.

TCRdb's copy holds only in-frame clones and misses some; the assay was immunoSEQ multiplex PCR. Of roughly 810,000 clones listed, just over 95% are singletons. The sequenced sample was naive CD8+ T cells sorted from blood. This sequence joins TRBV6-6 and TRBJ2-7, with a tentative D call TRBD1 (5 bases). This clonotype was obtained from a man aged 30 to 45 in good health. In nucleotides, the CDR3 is TGTGCCAGCACCTCCCGAGCAGGGATGGGTGAGCAGTACTTC. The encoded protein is CASTSRAGMGEQYF.